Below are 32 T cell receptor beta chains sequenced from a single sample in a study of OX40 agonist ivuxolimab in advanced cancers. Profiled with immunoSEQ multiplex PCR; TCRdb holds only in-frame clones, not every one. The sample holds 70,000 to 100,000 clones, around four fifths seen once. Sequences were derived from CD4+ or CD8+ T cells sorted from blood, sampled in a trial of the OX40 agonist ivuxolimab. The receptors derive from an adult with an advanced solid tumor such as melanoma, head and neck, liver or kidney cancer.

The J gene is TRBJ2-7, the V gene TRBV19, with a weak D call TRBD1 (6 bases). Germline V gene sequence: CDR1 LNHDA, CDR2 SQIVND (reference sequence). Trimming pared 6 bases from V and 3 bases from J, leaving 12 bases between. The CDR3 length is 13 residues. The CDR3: CASSPGQHYEQYF. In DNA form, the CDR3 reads TGTGCCAGTAGCCCTGGACAGCACTACGAGCAGTACTTC.

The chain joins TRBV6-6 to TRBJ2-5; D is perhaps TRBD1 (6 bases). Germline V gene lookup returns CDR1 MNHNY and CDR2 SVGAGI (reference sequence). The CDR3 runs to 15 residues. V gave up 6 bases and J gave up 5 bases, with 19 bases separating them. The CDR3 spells CASRGTGTPTETQYF. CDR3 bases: TGTGCCAGCAGGGGGACCGGGACACCGACGGAGACCCAGTACTTC.

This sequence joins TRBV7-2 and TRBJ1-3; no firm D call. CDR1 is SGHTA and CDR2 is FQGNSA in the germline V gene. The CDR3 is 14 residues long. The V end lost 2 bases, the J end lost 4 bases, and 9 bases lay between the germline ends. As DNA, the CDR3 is TGTGCCAGCAGCTTACTTACAGAAGGAAACACCATATATTTT. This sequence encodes CASSLLTEGNTIYF.

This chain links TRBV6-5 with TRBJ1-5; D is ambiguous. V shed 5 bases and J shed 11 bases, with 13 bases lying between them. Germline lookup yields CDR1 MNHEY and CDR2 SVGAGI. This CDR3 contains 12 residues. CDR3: CASSDQRMSQHF. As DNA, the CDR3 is TGTGCCAGCAGTGACCAGAGGATGTCCCAGCATTTT.

The CDR3 here is CASSAGQLRETQYF. Written as DNA, the CDR3 is TGTGCCAGCAGTGCCGGACAGTTGAGGGAGACCCAGTACTTC. The chain combines TRBV6-5 with TRBJ2-5; D perhaps matches TRBD1 (6 bases). Trimming cost V 5 bases and J 5 bases, with 15 bases left between them. The CDR3 is made up of 14 amino acids. Germline CDR1 and CDR2: MNHEY and SVGAGI.

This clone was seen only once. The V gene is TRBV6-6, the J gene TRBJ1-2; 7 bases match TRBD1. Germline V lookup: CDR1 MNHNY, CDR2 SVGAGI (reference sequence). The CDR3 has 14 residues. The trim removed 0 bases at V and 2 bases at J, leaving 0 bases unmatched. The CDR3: CASSYSGQNYGYTF. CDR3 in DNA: TGTGCCAGCAGTTACTCGGGACAGAACTATGGCTACACCTTC.

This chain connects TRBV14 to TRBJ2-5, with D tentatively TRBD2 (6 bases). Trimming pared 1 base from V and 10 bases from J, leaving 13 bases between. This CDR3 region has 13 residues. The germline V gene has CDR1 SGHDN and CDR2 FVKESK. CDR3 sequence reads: CASSQAGVGDQYF. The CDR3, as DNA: TGTGCCAGCAGCCAAGCGGGAGTGGGGGACCAGTACTTC.

The CDR3 region has the DNA TGTGCCACCAGCAGACAAGCGGGGGGCTGGGGGAATGAGCAGTTCTTC. Translation: CATSRQAGGWGNEQFF. The rearrangement uses TRBV15 and TRBJ2-1; 9 bases match TRBD2. Trimming took 2 bases from V and 7 from J; bases not matched to a gene: 9. The CDR3 has 16 residues. Germline V gene data show CDR1 as LNHNV and CDR2 as YYDKDF (reference sequence).

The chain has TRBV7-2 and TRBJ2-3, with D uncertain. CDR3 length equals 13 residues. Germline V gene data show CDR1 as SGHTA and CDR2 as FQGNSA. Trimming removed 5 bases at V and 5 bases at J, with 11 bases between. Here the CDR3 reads CASSPLIGDTQYF. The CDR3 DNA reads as TGTGCCAGCAGCCCACTGATCGGAGATACGCAGTATTTT.

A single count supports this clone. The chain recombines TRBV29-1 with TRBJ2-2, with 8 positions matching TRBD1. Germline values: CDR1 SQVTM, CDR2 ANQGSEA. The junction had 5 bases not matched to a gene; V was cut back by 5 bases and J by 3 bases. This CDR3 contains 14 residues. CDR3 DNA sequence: TGCAGCGTTACAGGGGGAAGGGACACCGGGGAGCTGTTTTTT. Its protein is CSVTGGRDTGELFF.

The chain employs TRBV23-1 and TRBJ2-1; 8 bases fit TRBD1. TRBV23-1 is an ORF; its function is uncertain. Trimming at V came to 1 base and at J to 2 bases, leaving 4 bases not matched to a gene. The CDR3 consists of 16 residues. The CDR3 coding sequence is TGCGCCAGCAGTCAATGCGGACAGGGTACCTACAATGAGCAGTTCTTC. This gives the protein CASSQCGQGTYNEQFF.

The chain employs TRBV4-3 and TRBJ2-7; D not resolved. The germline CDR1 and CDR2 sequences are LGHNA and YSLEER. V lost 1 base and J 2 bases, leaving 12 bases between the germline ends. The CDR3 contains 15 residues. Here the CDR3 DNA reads TGCGCCAGCAGCCAAGGGTCTCACGAAACCTACGAGCAGTACTTC. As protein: CASSQGSHETYEQYF.

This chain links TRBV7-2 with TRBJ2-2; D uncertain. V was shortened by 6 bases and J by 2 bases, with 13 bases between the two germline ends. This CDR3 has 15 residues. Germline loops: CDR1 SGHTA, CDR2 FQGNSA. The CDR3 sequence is CASSSKTANTGELFF. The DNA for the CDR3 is TGTGCCAGCAGTTCCAAGACGGCCAACACCGGGGAGCTGTTTTTT. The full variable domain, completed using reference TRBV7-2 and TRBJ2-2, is GAGVSQSPSNKVTEKGKDVELRCDPISGHTALYWYRQSLGQGLEFLIYFQGNSAPDKSGLPSDRFSAERTGGSVSTLTIQRTQQEDSAVYLCASSSKTANTGELFFGEGSRLTVL.

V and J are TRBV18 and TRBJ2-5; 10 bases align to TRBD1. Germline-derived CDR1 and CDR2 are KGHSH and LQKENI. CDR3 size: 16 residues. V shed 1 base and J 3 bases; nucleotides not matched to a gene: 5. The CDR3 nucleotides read TGTGCCAGCTCACCACGGTCTGGGACAGGGGAAGAGACCCAGTACTTC. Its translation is CASSPRSGTGEETQYF.

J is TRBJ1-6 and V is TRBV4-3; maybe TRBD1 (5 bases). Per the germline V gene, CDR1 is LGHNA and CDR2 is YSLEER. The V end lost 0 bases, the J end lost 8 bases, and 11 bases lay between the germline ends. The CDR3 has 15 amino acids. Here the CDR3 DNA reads TGCGCCAGCAGCCAAGATCGGCAGGGTCATTCACCCCTCCACTTT. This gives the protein CASSQDRQGHSPLHF.

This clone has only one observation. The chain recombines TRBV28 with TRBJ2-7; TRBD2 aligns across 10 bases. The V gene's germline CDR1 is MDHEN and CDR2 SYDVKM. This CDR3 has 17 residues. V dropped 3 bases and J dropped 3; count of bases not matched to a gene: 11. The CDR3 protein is CASSFIGLAGAYYEQYF. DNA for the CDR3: TGTGCCAGCAGTTTCATCGGGCTAGCGGGGGCATACTACGAGCAGTACTTC.

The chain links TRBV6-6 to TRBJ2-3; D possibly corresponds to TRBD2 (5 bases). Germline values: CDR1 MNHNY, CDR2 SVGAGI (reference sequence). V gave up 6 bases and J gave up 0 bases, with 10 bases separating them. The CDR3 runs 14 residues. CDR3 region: CASRAGVSTDTQYF. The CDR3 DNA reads TGTGCCAGCAGGGCCGGGGTTAGCACAGATACGCAGTATTTT.

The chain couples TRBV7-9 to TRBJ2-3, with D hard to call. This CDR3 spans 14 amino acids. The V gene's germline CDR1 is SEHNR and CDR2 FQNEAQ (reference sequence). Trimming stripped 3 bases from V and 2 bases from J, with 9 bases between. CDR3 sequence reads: CASSFQEFTDTQYF. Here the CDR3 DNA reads TGTGCCAGCAGCTTTCAGGAGTTCACAGATACGCAGTATTTT.

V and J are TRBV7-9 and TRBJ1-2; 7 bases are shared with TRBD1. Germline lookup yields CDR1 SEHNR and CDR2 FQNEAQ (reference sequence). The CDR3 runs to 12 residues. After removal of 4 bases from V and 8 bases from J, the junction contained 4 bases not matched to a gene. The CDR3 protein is CASSSTGAGYTF. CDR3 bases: TGTGCCAGCAGCTCCACAGGGGCGGGCTACACCTTC.

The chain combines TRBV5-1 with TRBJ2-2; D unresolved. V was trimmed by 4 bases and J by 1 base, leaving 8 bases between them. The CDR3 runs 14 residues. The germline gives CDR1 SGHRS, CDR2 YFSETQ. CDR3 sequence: CASSPGLNTGELFF. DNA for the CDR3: TGCGCCAGCAGCCCCGGATTGAACACCGGGGAGCTGTTTTTT.

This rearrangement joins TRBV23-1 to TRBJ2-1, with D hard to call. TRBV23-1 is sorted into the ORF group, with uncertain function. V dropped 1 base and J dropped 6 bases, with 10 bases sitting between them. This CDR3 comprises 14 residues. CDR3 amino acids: CASSQFGRPNEQFF. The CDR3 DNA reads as TGCGCCAGCAGTCAATTCGGAAGGCCCAATGAGCAGTTCTTC.

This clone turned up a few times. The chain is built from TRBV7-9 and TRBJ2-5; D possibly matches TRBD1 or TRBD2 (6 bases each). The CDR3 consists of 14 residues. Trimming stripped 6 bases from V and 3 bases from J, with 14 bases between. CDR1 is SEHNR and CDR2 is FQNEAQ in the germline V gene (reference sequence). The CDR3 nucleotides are TGTGCCAGCAGTCAGAGGAGGGGGGAAGAGACCCAGTACTTC. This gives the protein CASSQRRGEETQYF. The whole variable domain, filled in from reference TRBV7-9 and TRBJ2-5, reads DTGVSQNPRHKITKRGQNVTFRCDPISEHNRLYWYRQTLGQGPEFLTYFQNEAQLEKSRLLSDRFSAERPKGSFSTLEIQRTEQGDSAMYLCASSQRRGEETQYFGPGTRLLVL.

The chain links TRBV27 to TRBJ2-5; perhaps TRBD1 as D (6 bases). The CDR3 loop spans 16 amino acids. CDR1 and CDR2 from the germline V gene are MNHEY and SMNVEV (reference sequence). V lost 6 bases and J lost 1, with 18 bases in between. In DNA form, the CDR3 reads TGTGCCAGCAGCCTACAGGGCGCCGGTTCCCAAGAGACCCAGTACTTC. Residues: CASSLQGAGSQETQYF.

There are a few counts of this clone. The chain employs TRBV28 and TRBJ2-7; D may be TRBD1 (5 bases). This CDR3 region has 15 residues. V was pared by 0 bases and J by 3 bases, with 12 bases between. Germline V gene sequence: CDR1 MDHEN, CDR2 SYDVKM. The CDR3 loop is CASSLWDTEDYEQYV. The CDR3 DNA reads TGTGCCAGCAGTTTATGGGACACCGAAGACTACGAGCAGTACGTC.

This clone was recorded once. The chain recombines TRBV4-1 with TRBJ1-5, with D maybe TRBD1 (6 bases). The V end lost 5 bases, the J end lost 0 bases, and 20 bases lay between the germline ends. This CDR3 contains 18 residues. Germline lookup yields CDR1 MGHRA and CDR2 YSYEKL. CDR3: CASSKGKGGVYSNQPQHF. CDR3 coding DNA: TGCGCCAGCAGCAAAGGGAAAGGGGGGGTATATAGCAATCAGCCCCAGCATTTT.

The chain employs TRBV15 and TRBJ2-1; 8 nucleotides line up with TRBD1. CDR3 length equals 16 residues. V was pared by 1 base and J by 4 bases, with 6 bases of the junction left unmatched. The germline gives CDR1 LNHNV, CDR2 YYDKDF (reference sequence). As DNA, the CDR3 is TGTGCCACCAGCAGAGGACAGGGGATGGGATACAATGAGCAGTTCTTC. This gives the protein CATSRGQGMGYNEQFF. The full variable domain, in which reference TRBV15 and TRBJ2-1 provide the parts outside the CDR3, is DAMVIQNPRYQVTQFGKPVTLSCSQTLNHNVMYWYQQKSSQAPKLLFHYYDKDFNNEADTPDNFQSRRPNTSFCFLDIRSPGLGDTAMYLCATSRGQGMGYNEQFFGPGTRLTVL.

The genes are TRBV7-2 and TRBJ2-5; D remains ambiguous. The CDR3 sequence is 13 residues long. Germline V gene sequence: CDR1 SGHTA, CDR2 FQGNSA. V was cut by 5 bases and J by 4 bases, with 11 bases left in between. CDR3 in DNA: TGTGCCAGCAGCCACCCGGTTTCAGAGACCCAGTACTTC. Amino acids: CASSHPVSETQYF.

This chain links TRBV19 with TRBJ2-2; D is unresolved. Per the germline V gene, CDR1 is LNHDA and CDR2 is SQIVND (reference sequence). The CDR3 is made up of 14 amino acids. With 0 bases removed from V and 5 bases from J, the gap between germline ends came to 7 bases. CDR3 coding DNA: TGTGCCAGTAGTATAGATGGGCTAACCGGGGAGCTGTTTTTT. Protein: CASSIDGLTGELFF.

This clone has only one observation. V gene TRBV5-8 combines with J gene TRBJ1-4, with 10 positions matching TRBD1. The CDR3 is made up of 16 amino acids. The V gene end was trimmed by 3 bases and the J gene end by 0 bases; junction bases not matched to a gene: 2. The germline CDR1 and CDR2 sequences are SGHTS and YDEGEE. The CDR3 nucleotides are TGTGCCAGCAGCTCAGGACAGGGGGCAACTAATGAAAAACTGTTTTTT. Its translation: CASSSGQGATNEKLFF.

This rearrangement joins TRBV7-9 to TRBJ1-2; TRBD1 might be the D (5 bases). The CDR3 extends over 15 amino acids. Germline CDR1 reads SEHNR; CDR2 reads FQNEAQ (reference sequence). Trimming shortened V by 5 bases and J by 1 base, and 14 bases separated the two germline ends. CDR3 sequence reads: CASSLERGINYGYTF. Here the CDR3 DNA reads TGTGCCAGCAGCCTCGAGAGGGGAATTAACTATGGCTACACCTTC.

CDR3 nucleotides: TGTGCCAGTAGTCCCTCAGGGGGAGGCAATCAGCCCCAGCATTTT. Translating gives CASSPSGGGNQPQHF. This chain connects TRBV19 to TRBJ1-5; 7 nucleotides match TRBD1. This CDR3 is built from 15 residues. Germline V gene sequence: CDR1 LNHDA, CDR2 SQIVND (reference sequence). Trimming cost V 5 bases and J 2 bases; bases outside gene matches: 6.

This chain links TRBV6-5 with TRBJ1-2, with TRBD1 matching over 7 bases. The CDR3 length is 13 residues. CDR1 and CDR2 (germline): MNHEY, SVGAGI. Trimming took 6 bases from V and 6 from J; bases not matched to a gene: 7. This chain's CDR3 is CASSLGRGDGYTF. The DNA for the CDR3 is TGTGCCAGCAGCCTCGGCAGGGGGGATGGCTACACCTTC.